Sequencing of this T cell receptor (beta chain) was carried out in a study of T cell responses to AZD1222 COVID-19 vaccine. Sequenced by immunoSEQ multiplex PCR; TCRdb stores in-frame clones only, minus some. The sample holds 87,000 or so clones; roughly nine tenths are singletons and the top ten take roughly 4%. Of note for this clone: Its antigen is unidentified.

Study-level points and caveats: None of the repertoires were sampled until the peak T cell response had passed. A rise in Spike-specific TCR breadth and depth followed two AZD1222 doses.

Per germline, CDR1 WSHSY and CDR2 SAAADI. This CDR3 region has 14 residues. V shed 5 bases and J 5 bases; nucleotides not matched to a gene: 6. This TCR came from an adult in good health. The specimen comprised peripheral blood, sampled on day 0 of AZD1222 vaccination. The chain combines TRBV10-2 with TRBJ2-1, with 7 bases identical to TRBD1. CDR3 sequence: CASSRDSIDNEQFF. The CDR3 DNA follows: TGCGCCAGCAGTCGGGACAGCATAGACAATGAGCAGTTCTTC.